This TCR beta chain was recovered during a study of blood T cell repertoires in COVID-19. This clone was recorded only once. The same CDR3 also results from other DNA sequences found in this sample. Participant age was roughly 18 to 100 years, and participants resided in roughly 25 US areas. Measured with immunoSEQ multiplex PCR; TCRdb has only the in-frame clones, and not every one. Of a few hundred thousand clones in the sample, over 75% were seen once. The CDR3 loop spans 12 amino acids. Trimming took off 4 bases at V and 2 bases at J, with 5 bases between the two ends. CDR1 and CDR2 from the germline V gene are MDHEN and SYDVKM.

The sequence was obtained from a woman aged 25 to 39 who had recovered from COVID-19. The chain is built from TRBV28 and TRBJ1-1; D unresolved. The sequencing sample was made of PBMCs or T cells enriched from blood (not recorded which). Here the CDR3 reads CASSSVNTEAFF. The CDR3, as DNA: TGTGCCAGCAGTTCGGTTAACACTGAAGCTTTCTTT.